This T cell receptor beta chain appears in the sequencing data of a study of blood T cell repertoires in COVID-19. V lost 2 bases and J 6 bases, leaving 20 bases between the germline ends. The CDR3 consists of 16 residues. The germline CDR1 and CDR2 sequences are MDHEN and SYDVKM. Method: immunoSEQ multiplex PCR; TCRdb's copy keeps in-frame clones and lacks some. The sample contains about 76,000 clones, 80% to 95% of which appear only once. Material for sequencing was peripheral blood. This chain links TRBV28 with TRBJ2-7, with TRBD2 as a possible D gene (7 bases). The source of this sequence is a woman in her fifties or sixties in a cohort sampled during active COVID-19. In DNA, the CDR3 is TGTGCCAGCAGTTTAGCCTCGGGGGGCGTGGCGGCCGAGCAGTACTTC. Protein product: CASSLASGGVAAEQYF.